Below are 5 T cell receptor beta chains sequenced from a single sample in a study of regulatory T cells in long-lasting Graves disease. Regarding time point: newly diagnosed GD, antithyroid drugs for less than 3 months. Construction of the TCR library relied on RNA isolated from PBMCs. Arm-PCR with iRepertoire HTBI primers amplified the CDR3 regions for these TCR beta libraries. TCRdb analysed the multiplex PCR reads with MiXCR anew, one entry per CDR3 protein. Of around 250,000 distinct CDR3 sequences in the sample, 15% to 20% were seen once. The same data also went into a second study, on T cells in Graves' hyperthyroidism and ophthalmopathy.

Sequencing was performed on peripheral blood mononuclear cells (PBMCs), taken at new diagnosis, from a patient treated with antithyroid drugs. These receptors all stem from a woman aged 25 to 39 with Graves disease.

In this sample, this clonotype turned up many times. The V gene is TRBV7-2, the J gene TRBJ2-1; tentatively, D is TRBD1 (6 bases). Trimming stripped 5 bases from V and 7 bases from J, with 24 bases between. The CDR3 sequence is 17 residues long. Germline CDR1 reads SGHTA; CDR2 reads FQGNSA. The CDR3 here is CASSPSKFGGVGNEQFF. The CDR3 DNA reads as TGTGCCAGCAGCCCCTCGAAGTTTGGGGGCGTGGGTAATGAGCAGTTCTTC.

Points on this clonotype: A read error is possible here, since a much larger clone lies one base away. The rearrangement links TRBV5-5 to TRBJ1-1; unclear D gene. The CDR3 sequence is 15 residues long. Per germline, CDR1 SGHKS and CDR2 YYEKEE (reference sequence). The germline V and J ends were trimmed by 5 bases and 4 bases, with 18 bases remaining between them. The CDR3 sequence is CASSPPSLGCTEAFF. DNA for the CDR3: TGTGCCAGCAGTCCACCTTCTCTGGGGTGCACTGAAGCTTTCTTT.

This clonotype was recorded many times. One junction end does not reproduce the germline sequence, and a read error may be involved. J is TRBJ1-6 and V is TRBV4-1; D is undetermined. There are 12 residues in the CDR3. Germline V gene lookup returns CDR1 MGHRA and CDR2 YSYEKL. DNA of the CDR3: TGTGCCAGCAGCCAAGACAAGGGTACCCTCCACTTT. Its protein is CASSQDKGTLHF.

The V and J genes are TRBV2 and TRBJ1-1, with no clear D. The V gene's germline CDR1 is SNHLY and CDR2 FYNNEI. V lost 6 bases and J lost 0, with 11 bases in between. The CDR3 sequence is 14 residues long. Here the CDR3 DNA reads TGTGCCAGCAGGGAGAGAAACCTGAACACTGAAGCTTTCTTT. Translating it yields CASRERNLNTEAFF.

This clonotype was found many times. V usage is TRBV12-3 or TRBV12-4 and J usage is TRBJ2-1, with a tentative D call TRBD1 (6 bases). Trimming took off 3 bases at V and 2 bases at J, with 8 bases between the two ends. This CDR3 spans 14 amino acids. The CDR3 sequence: CASSFEGAYNEQFF. The CDR3 DNA reads TGTGCCAGCAGTTTCGAGGGGGCCTACAATGAGCAGTTCTTC.